This T cell receptor (beta chain) was recorded in a study of low-dose radiotherapy and immunotherapy resistance in tumors. Across the whole study: A total of 6.5 Gy was given to Cohort 1 as 0.5 Gy per fraction every 2 weeks. The treatment that patients received was intravenous nivolumab 240 mg every two weeks plus ipilimumab 1 mg/kg every six weeks.

TRAV- and TRBV-specific primers primed first-strand cDNA, covering alpha and beta chains. With a constant-region primer and a V-primer adapter, TCRs were subjected to about 20 PCR cycles of amplification. Using its own MiXCR run on the reads, TCRdb lists one record per CDR3 protein. The sample consists of 64,000 or so distinct CDR3 sequences, around 29% of them appearing once. Time point specified: before trial treatment. Each patient who was eligible had an advanced solid tumor with no tumor-infiltrating lymphocytes. This clonotype was seen ten or more times. Germline V gives CDR1 KGHDR, CDR2 SFDVKD. V was clipped by 6 bases and J by 3 bases, with 11 bases between them. The CDR3 runs 14 residues.

The sequence was collected from a female donor with ovarian cancer. This specimen was PBMCs, taken before treatment. The chain combines TRBV24-1 with TRBJ2-1; D gene unclear. The CDR3 nucleotides are TGTGCCACCAGTACTCTTCCCCTCTACAATGAGCAGTTCTTC. It codes for CATSTLPLYNEQFF.